This TCR beta chain was recovered during a study of T cells in Graves' hyperthyroidism and ophthalmopathy (dated by TCRdb to between 2019 and 2020). At the level of the whole study: Peripheral blood samples were taken at the time of initial diagnosis, prior to any treatment. The paper describes TCR Vbeta CDR3 sequencing of 135 peripheral blood samples, made up of 43 ophthalmopathy patients, over 70 hyperthyroidism patients and approximately 17 progressor patients. In about 6 Graves' hyperthyroidism patients, the study also compared T-cell repertoires from thyroid tissue with T-cell repertoires from blood. Prospective prediction of ophthalmopathy was tested in an independent validation cohort of approximately 19 hyperthyroidism patients and some 17 patients who later progressed to ophthalmopathy. The approximately 98 discovery patients were randomly divided into training and test sets at a 7:3 ratio. TCR V-J signatures able to tell the groups apart were searched for in a discovery cohort of about a hundred patients, of whom more than 40 had Graves' ophthalmopathy and under 65 had stable Graves' hyperthyroidism. Once sampling was done, hyperthyroidism patients were given methimazole at a starting dose of 30 mg daily, whereas ophthalmopathy patients were given high-dose intravenous methylprednisolone. Overall results and qualifications from the work: In validation, the model predicted progression to ophthalmopathy with around 71% sensitivity and approximately 78% specificity, a median of approximately 6.5 months before onset. Most expanded thyroid clonotypes (frequency above 0.001) were also detected in blood, a finding suggesting that blood repertoires may reflect thyroid immune responses. In cross-validation, a model built on a 13 V-J signature told ophthalmopathy apart from stable hyperthyroidism with less than 90% sensitivity and roughly 83% specificity, and in testing the same model reached 80%/75%. No statistical method was used to set the sample size in advance, and investigators knew the group allocation.

This clonotype turned up a few times. The antigen it binds to is not known. No per-base quality is available; no much larger clone lies one base away. Ophthalmopathy patients had moderately to severely active disease, with a Clinical Activity Score of 3 or more, a NOSPECS grade of 4 or more, and a disease duration of less than 3 months. Exclusion was applied to patients with uncontrolled infections, other autoimmune diseases, pregnancy or lactation. Diagnoses were established on the basis of clinical symptoms, serum thyroxine and TRAb, thyroid ultrasound, and orbital computed tomography. Ficoll-Paque density gradient centrifugation was used to isolate PBMCs from 8.5 to 10 ml of fresh peripheral blood. Total RNA was extracted using Trizol reagent, and RNA quality was assessed on an Agilent 2100 Bioanalyzer. The germline V gene encodes CDR1 LGHDT and CDR2 YNNKEL (reference sequence). A distance of 6 bases separates the germline ends of V and J, which lose 2 bases and 1 base respectively. Taken from cysteine to phenylalanine, the CDR3 has 15 residues. The read is trimmed to its CDR3 DNA, 45 bases read in frame from base 1.

Amplification of TCR beta CDR3 regions was carried out from RNA transcripts. A first-round RT-PCR of the TCR CDR3 used the HTBI primer set with the Qiagen OneStep RT-PCR kit. The libraries were constructed in a second round of multiplex PCR and then size-selected and purified. The libraries were sequenced on an Illumina HiSeq2000 using paired-end 100 bp reads. In the source study's methods: SOAPnuke was used to process the raw data, with reads discarded if the reads contained adapters or uncalled bases, had a mean Phred below 15, or lacked an exact constant-primer or identifier match. High-quality paired reads were merged with COPE v1.2.5, and unique nucleotide sequences were defined as clonotypes. MiTCR v1.1 was used to align clonotypes to the IMGT TRBV, TRBD and TRBJ reference segments. Only V-J combinations with frequency above 0.0001, covering roughly 99% of repertoires, were analysed. A TCS score was defined as the ratio between F50 (clonal expansion) and ExV (chaos), using BLOSUM62-based TCRdist between CDR3 peptides within each V-J. Welch's t-statistics and random forest reduced approximately 520 V-J features to 10 to 15, which were used in a naive Bayes classifier (R e1071). In TCRdb, the public reads were trimmed at Q25 with fastp and aligned with MiXCR, with productive beta chains retained. Rows matching on CDR3 protein sequence are summarized as one entry with the most common DNA and genes. The V and J calls come from TCRdb's annotation, not from the publication. The sample profile shows about 270,000 distinct CDR3 sequences; about 20% of them were found once. The ten top clones hold about 60% of the sample.

The sequencing sample was made of blood. This TCR was sampled from a man aged 25 to 45 with Graves' ophthalmopathy. The V gene is TRBV3-1 and the J gene is TRBJ1-6, with the identity of the D gene unclear. The CDR3 in this case is CASSQHQSYNSPLHF. The nucleotide sequence reads as follows: TGTGCCAGCAGCCAACATCAATCCTATAATTCACCCCTCCACTTT.